The clone carrying this TCR beta chain was observed many times. V lost 9 bases, J lost 2 bases, and 13 bases stayed unmatched. There are 17 residues in the CDR3. Germline V lookup: CDR1 SGHRS, CDR2 YFSETQ. The data belong to a study of Graves' ophthalmopathy and Graves' hyperthyroidism. Transcripts of RNA were the source for amplifying TCR beta CDR3 regions. The authors performed first-round RT-PCR with HTBI primers and then a second-round multiplex PCR. MiXCR, applied by TCRdb to the multiplex PCR reads, yields one record per CDR3 protein. The profile shows under 350,000 distinct CDR3 sequences, roughly a sixth of them singletons.

Material for sequencing was peripheral blood. This receptor was taken from an adult man with Graves' ophthalmopathy. The genes are TRBV5-1 and TRBJ2-6; 8 bases fit TRBD2. In DNA form, the CDR3 reads TGCGCCACCTCCTCCTCCGCGGGGGGAGCTGGGGCCAACGTCCTGACTTTC. Translated, it gives CATSSSAGGAGANVLTF.